The clone carrying this T cell receptor beta chain was counted at least ten times. As yet, its antigen is unknown. Time point: persistent/refractory GD, antithyroid drugs over 5 years with positive TRAb. Extracted PBMC RNA gave rise to the TCR library. From an endocrinology department in Xi'an, China, came the patients. These data come from a study of regulatory T cells in long-lasting Graves disease. Overall study results and limits: Analysis covered peripheral blood alone, not thyroid tissue. The number of shared public clonotypes was higher in persistent patients (about 2,700) than new patients (just over 950). There were preferences for TRBV28, TRBJ1-2 and TRBJ2-5 in persistent disease.

Through Arm-PCR of CDR3 regions and iRepertoire HTBI primers, TCR beta libraries were built. TCRdb reanalysed the multiplex PCR reads using MiXCR and keeps one entry per CDR3 protein. Here the sample spans more than 300,000 distinct CDR3 sequences, 20% to 25% being singletons. The V gene lost 7 bases and the J gene lost 2 bases, with 12 bases spanning the gap. The germline V gene encodes CDR1 SNHLY and CDR2 FYNNEI. The CDR3 extends over 13 amino acids. The chain is built from TRBV2 and TRBJ2-7, with no clear D. The receptor was isolated from a woman in her forties with Graves disease. The material sequenced was peripheral blood mononuclear cells (PBMCs), taken when the disease was refractory, from a patient treated with antithyroid drugs. The CDR3 bases are TGTGCCAGCACCTTCGGCGCGGCCTACGAGCAGTACTTC. Protein product: CASTFGAAYEQYF.